These 19 T cell receptor beta chains were sequenced from one sample in a study of tissue T cells after allogeneic stem cell transplantation. Clones were read by immunoSEQ multiplex PCR, and TCRdb kept only the in-frame ones, dropping some. Seen here are about 4,000 clones, 65% to 75% observed once, and the top ten hold 8% to 10%. The sequences come from left colon tissue, collected at autopsy. All receptors derive from a woman aged 18-49 years with breast cancer.

The gene calls are TRBV7-9 and TRBJ2-1; TRBD2 might be the D (6 bases). The CDR3 totals 17 residues. V was shortened by 5 bases and J by 5 bases, with 22 bases between the two germline ends. CDR1 SEHNR and CDR2 FQNEAQ come from the germline V gene (reference sequence). DNA of the CDR3: TGTGCCAGCAGCCCAACTTTCGTGGGGACTGGAAACAATGAGCAGTTCTTC. It yields the protein CASSPTFVGTGNNEQFF.

V and J are TRBV7-2 and TRBJ2-3; 7 bases line up with TRBD1. CDR3 length: 13 residues. V lost 8 bases, J lost 5 bases, and 7 bases stayed unmatched. Germline CDR1 and CDR2: SGHTA and FQGNSA. Here the CDR3 reads CASAGDRKDTQYF. DNA for the CDR3: TGTGCCAGCGCCGGGGACAGAAAAGATACGCAGTATTTT.

The rearrangement joins TRBV7-2 to TRBJ1-1, with TRBD1 identical over 11 bases. Germline V lookup: CDR1 SGHTA, CDR2 FQGNSA. Unmatched junction bases numbered 12, after V lost 4 bases and J lost 11 bases. The CDR3 is 15 amino acids. DNA for the CDR3: TGTGCCAGCAGCTCCCCCCCCGGGACAGGGGGGGGTGCTTTCTTT. Protein product: CASSSPPGTGGGAFF.

The chain combines TRBV15 with TRBJ2-3, with D tentatively TRBD1 or TRBD2 (5 bases each). Germline V CDR1 and CDR2: LNHNV, YYDKDF (reference sequence). Trimming took 3 bases from V and 0 from J, leaving 7 bases between them. The CDR3 is made up of 14 amino acids. CDR3 DNA: TGTGCCACCAGCAGGGGGGAAAGCACAGATACGCAGTATTTT. This translates into CATSRGESTDTQYF.

This CDR3 is CASSLGRASGGEETDTQYF. CDR3 nucleotide sequence: TGTGCCAGCAGCTTAGGTAGGGCTAGCGGGGGGGAGGAAACAGATACGCAGTATTTT. J is TRBJ2-3 and V is TRBV7-2; TRBD2 matches at 12 bases. V trimming: 1 base; J trimming: 3 bases; junction bases outside the gene matches: 11. The CDR3 consists of 19 residues. In germline, CDR1 is SGHTA, CDR2 FQGNSA.

The gene calls are TRBV29-1 and TRBJ1-4; 8 positions match TRBD1. The length of the CDR3 is 12 residues. Germline V gene lookup returns CDR1 SQVTM and CDR2 ANQGSEA. The ends lost 7 bases at V and 5 bases at J; junction bases unmatched: 3. The DNA of the CDR3 is TGCAGCGGGGGACAGGAAAATGAAAAACTGTTTTTT. As protein: CSGGQENEKLFF.

This sequence joins TRBV28 and TRBJ2-1; the match to TRBD1 covers 8 bases. V gave up 6 bases and J gave up 1 base; unmatched junction bases: 8. CDR3 length: 16 residues. CDR1 is MDHEN, CDR2 SYDVKM, per germline. This CDR3 reads CASSPLDRGSYNEQFF. The CDR3 coding sequence is TGTGCCAGCAGCCCTCTCGACAGGGGATCCTACAATGAGCAGTTCTTC.

On this clone: Other DNA sequences in the same sample also yield this CDR3. This chain links TRBV7-2 with TRBJ2-1; TRBD2 matches 14 bases. This CDR3 spans 15 amino acids. Germline loops: CDR1 SGHTA, CDR2 FQGNSA. Losses at the gene ends were 4 bases for V and 7 bases for J; bases not matched to a gene: 3. The chain's CDR3 is CASSSGLAGVNEQFF. CDR3 nucleotide sequence: TGTGCCAGCAGCTCGGGACTAGCGGGGGTTAATGAGCAGTTCTTC.

The V call is TRBV5-5, the J call TRBJ1-4; D remains ambiguous. V was clipped by 4 bases and J by 4 bases, with 14 bases between them. The CDR3 length is 15 residues. Germline CDR1 is SGHKS and CDR2 is YYEKEE (reference sequence). This CDR3 is CASSGVGRFNEKLFF. The CDR3 DNA reads TGTGCCAGCAGCGGGGTGGGTCGTTTTAATGAAAAACTGTTTTTT.

This chain connects TRBV4-3 to TRBJ1-4; D gene unclear. The CDR3 length is 14 residues. The germline CDR1 and CDR2 sequences are LGHNA and YSLEER. Trimming pared 1 base from V and 4 bases from J, leaving 7 bases between. The CDR3 spells CASSQGQFNEKLFF. The DNA of the CDR3 is TGCGCCAGCAGCCAAGGGCAGTTTAATGAAAAACTGTTTTTT.

This clone was seen a few times. The chain carries TRBV5-6 and TRBJ1-2; 7 nucleotides agree with TRBD1. The CDR3 sequence is 18 residues long. The germline CDR1 and CDR2 sequences are SGHDT and YYEEEE. Germline trimming cut 4 bases from V and 7 bases from J; bases unmatched to any gene: 22. The chain's CDR3 is CASSLTPQKQGYRGGYTF. The CDR3 nucleotides are TGTGCCAGCAGCCTCACGCCGCAGAAACAGGGATACAGGGGTGGCTACACCTTC.

The chain employs TRBV19 and TRBJ2-4, with D unclear. V lost 5 bases and J lost 2, with 10 bases in between. The CDR3 extends over 14 amino acids. In germline, CDR1 is LNHDA, CDR2 SQIVND (reference sequence). Here the CDR3 reads CASSPPASKNIQYF. DNA of the CDR3: TGTGCCAGTAGTCCGCCAGCCTCCAAAAACATTCAGTACTTC.

This clone has just one count. This chain connects TRBV15 to TRBJ2-1; D is ambiguous. Between the trimmed V and J ends, which lost 6 bases and 0 bases, there was a span of 6 bases. The germline V gene has CDR1 LNHNV and CDR2 YYDKDF (reference sequence). The CDR3 has 13 residues. CDR3 protein: CATRKSSYNEQFF. CDR3 in DNA: TGTGCCACCAGGAAGAGCTCCTACAATGAGCAGTTCTTC.

The chain is built from TRBV5-4 and TRBJ2-2; the D gene is possibly TRBD1 (6 bases). The CDR3 contains 16 residues. V was clipped by 0 bases and J by 9 bases, with 18 bases between them. Germline V gene data show CDR1 as SGHNT and CDR2 as YYREEE (reference sequence). The DNA of the CDR3 is TGTGCCAGCAGCTTGGGCGGGCAGGGGCCCCCCCGGGAGCTGTTTTTT. Protein sequence: CASSLGGQGPPRELFF.

There are a few counts of this clone. The CDR3 DNA sequence: TGTGCCAGCAGCCTAGGACAGGAATTTTCCAGGTACTTC. Translation: CASSLGQEFSRYF. V gene TRBV7-2 combines with J gene TRBJ2-7, with 7 bases fitting TRBD1. V trimming: 5 bases; J trimming: 12 bases; junction bases outside the gene matches: 13. This CDR3 has 13 residues. The V gene's germline CDR1 is SGHTA and CDR2 FQGNSA.

This clone turned up a few times. V gene TRBV30 combines with J gene TRBJ1-6; no clear D. The CDR3 sequence is 14 residues long. V dropped 7 bases and J dropped 4 bases, with 14 bases sitting between them. From germline, CDR1 is GTSNPN and CDR2 SVGIG (reference sequence). The CDR3 region is CASSSIRYNSPLHF. CDR3 DNA: TGTGCCTCTTCGTCGATCCGATATAATTCACCCCTCCACTTT.

The V call is TRBV5-1, the J call TRBJ1-2; D call uncertain. Germline assignment: CDR1 SGHRS and CDR2 YFSETQ. This CDR3 has 13 amino acids. The germline V and J ends were trimmed by 0 bases and 8 bases, with 11 bases remaining between them. DNA of the CDR3: TGCGCCAGCAGCTTGGGGGCAGTCCAAGGCTACACCTTC. Encoded protein: CASSLGAVQGYTF.

Here the CDR3 DNA reads TGCGCCAGCAGCCCCGATTTAGCGGGGGGCTATGAGCAGTTCTTC. Protein: CASSPDLAGGYEQFF. This chain joins TRBV5-1 and TRBJ2-1, with TRBD2 matching over 10 bases. Germline CDR1 reads SGHRS; CDR2 reads YFSETQ. The CDR3 sequence is 15 residues long. J gave up 8 bases and V 4 bases, and 9 bases lay outside the gene matches.

This rearrangement joins TRBV10-3 to TRBJ1-1; a possible D gene is TRBD1 (5 bases). Germline CDR1 reads ENHRY; CDR2 reads SYGVKD. The CDR3 has 17 residues. V lost 3 bases and J lost 1, with 18 bases in between. The CDR3 loop reads CAISEGSGGRQNTEAFF. The CDR3 DNA is TGTGCCATCAGTGAAGGTAGTGGGGGACGGCAGAACACTGAAGCTTTCTTT.